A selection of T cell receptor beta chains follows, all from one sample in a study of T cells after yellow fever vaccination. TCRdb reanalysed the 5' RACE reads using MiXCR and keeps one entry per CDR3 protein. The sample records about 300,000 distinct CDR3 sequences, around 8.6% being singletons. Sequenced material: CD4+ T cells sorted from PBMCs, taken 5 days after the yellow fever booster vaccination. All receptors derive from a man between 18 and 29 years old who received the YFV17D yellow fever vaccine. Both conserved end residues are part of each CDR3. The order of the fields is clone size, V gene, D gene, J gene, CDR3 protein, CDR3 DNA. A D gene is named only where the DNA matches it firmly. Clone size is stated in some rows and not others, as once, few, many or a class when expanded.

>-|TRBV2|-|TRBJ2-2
CASSGSQTGELFF
TGTGCCAGCAGCGGCAGTCAAACCGGGGAGCTGTTTTTT
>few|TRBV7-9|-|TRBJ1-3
CASSLSIDPTGSHSGNTIYF
TGTGCCAGCAGCTTAAGTATAGATCCGACAGGATCACACTCTGGAAACACCATATATTTT
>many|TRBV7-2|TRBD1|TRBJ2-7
CASSLGTGSEQYF
TGTGCCAGCAGCTTAGGGACAGGGAGCGAGCAGTACTTC
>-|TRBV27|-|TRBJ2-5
CASSLKSTQETQYF
TGTGCCAGCAGTCTCAAGAGTACCCAAGAGACCCAGTACTTC
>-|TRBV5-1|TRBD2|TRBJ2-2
CASSLTLAGTNTGELFF
TGCGCCAGCAGCTTAACCCTAGCGGGGACGAACACCGGGGAGCTGTTTTTT
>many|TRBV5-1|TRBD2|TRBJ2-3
CASSLGTSGGADTQYF
TGCGCCAGCAGCTTGGGGACTAGCGGGGGGGCAGATACGCAGTATTTT
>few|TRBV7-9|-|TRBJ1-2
CASSLVEGRGYTF
TGTGCCAGCAGCTTAGTAGAGGGTCGCGGCTACACCTTC
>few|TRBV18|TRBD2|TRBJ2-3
CASSPTSGGREDTQYF
TGTGCCAGCTCACCAACTAGCGGGGGGCGAGAAGATACGCAGTATTTT
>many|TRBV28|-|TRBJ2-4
CASIEGTGNIQYF
TGTGCCAGCATCGAGGGGACGGGGAACATTCAGTACTTC
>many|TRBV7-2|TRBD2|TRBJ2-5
CASSLRLAGGQETQYF
TGTGCCAGCAGCTTAAGACTAGCGGGGGGCCAAGAGACCCAGTACTTC
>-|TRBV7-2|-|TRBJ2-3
CASSLAMTDTQYF
TGTGCCAGCAGCTTAGCGATGACAGATACGCAGTATTTT
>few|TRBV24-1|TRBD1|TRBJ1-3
CATSCRTGTVVGNTIYF
TGTGCCACTTCTTGCCGGACAGGAACGGTGGTTGGAAACACCATATATTTT
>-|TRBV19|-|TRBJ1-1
CASSIVFRQDTEAFF
TGTGCCAGTAGTATTGTGTTTCGACAGGACACTGAAGCTTTCTTT
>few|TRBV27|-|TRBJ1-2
CASSLEFGSYGYTF
TGTGCCAGCAGTTTAGAATTCGGAAGTTATGGCTACACCTTC
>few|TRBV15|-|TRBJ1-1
CATSRDAGQTEAFF
TGTGCCACCAGCAGAGACGCGGGGCAGACTGAAGCTTTCTTT
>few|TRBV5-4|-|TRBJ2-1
CASSLAGPSSYNEQFF
TGTGCCAGCAGCTTGGCCGGTCCCAGCTCCTACAATGAGCAGTTCTTC
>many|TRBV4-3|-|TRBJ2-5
CASSQDPGRDETQYF
TGCGCCAGCAGCCAAGATCCGGGTAGGGACGAGACCCAGTACTTC
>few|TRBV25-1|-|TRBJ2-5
CASSEFAGQETQYF
TGTGCCAGCAGTGAATTTGCCGGACAAGAGACCCAGTACTTC
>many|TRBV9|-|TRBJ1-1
CASSADGTAPAFF
TGTGCCAGCAGCGCCGACGGGACCGCACCAGCTTTCTTT
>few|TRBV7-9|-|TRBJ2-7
CASSLAGSYEQYF
TGTGCCAGCAGCTTAGCGGGGTCCTACGAGCAGTACTTC
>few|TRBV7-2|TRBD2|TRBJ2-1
CASRAGTSGSRSYNEQFF
TGTGCCAGCAGAGCCGGGACTAGCGGGAGCCGCTCCTACAATGAGCAGTTCTTC
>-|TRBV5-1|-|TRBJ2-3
CASSLGPGEDTQYF
TGCGCCAGCAGCTTGGGGCCAGGGGAGGATACGCAGTATTTT
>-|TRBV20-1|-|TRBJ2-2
CSASEANRLNTGELFF
TGCAGTGCTAGCGAAGCAAATCGGTTGAACACCGGGGAGCTGTTTTTT
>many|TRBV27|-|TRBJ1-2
CASSYDVTGANYGYTF
TGTGCCAGCAGTTACGACGTTACAGGAGCTAACTATGGCTACACCTTC
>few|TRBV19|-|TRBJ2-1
CASSTTRLNEQFF
TGTGCCAGTAGTACAACCCGACTCAATGAGCAGTTCTTC
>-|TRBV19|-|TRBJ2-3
CASSFRAITDTQYF
TGTGCCAGTAGTTTTAGGGCGATCACAGATACGCAGTATTTT
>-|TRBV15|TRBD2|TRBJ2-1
CATSRTSGGPGNEQFF
TGTGCCACCAGCAGGACTAGCGGGGGTCCGGGGAATGAGCAGTTCTTC
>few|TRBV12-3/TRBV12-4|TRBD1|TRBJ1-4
CASSSGQGAREKLFF
TGTGCCAGCAGTTCCGGACAGGGGGCACGAGAAAAACTGTTTTTT
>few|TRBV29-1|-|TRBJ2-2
CSVGRQPLGYTGELFF
TGCAGCGTTGGGCGGCAGCCACTGGGATACACCGGGGAGCTGTTTTTT
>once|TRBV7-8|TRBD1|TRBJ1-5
CASRPTGEGQPQHF
TGTGCCAGCAGACCGACAGGGGAGGGTCAGCCCCAGCATTTT
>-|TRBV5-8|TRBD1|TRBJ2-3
CASSLYRGTQYF
TGTGCCAGCAGCTTGTACAGGGGCACGCAGTATTTT
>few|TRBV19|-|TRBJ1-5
CATTLGGGRPQHF
TGTGCCACCACCCTCGGGGGGGGTCGGCCCCAGCATTTT
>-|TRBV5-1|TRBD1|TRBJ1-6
CASSMGHRGPPLHF
TGCGCCAGCAGCATGGGGCACAGGGGGCCACCCCTCCACTTT
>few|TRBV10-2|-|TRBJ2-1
CASSDPTLGNNEQFF
TGCGCCAGCAGTGACCCCACACTGGGGAACAATGAGCAGTTCTTC
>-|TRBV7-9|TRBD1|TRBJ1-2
CASSGGVRQGRHFYGYTF
TGTGCCAGCAGCGGGGGCGTTAGACAGGGGCGGCACTTCTATGGCTACACCTTC
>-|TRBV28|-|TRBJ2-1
CASHRAGAMENEQFF
TGTGCCAGCCACCGGGCTGGGGCAATGGAGAATGAGCAGTTCTTC
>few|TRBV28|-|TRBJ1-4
CASSEPRVDNEKLFF
TGTGCCAGCAGCGAACCCAGGGTTGATAATGAAAAACTGTTTTTT
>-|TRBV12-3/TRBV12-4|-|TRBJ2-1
CASSFGPSGVGEQFF
TGTGCCAGCAGTTTTGGACCCTCCGGAGTCGGTGAGCAGTTCTTC
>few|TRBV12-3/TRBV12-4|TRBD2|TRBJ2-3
CASSLSGGKPQYF
TGTGCCAGCAGTTTAAGCGGGGGGAAACCCCAGTATTTT
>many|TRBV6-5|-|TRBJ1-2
CASSYSGDPYGYTF
TGTGCCAGCAGTTACTCGGGGGATCCCTATGGCTACACCTTC